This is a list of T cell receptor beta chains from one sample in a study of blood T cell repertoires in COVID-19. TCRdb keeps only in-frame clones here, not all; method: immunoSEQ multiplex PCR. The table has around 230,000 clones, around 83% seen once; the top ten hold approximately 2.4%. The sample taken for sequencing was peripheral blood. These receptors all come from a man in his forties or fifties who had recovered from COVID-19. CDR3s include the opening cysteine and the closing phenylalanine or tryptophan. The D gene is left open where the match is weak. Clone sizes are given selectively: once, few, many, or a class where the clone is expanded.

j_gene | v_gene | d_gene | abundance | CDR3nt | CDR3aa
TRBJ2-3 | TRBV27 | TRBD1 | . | TGTGCCAGCACCTCCCCCGGGACAGGGACGACAGATACGCAGTATTTT | CASTSPGTGTTDTQYF
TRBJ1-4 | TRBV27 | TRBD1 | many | TGTGCCAGCAGCTACAGGGGCCGCCCTAATGAAAAACTGTTTTTT | CASSYRGRPNEKLFF
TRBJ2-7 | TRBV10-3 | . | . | TGTGCCATCAGTGACCTCGACAACTACGAGCAGTACTTC | CAISDLDNYEQYF
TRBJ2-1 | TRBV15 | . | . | TGTGCCACCAGCAGAGATCTTACCCGGAGCTCCTACAATGAGCAGTTCTTC | CATSRDLTRSSYNEQFF
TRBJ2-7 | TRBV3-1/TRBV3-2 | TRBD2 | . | TGTGCCAGCAGCCAAGGGGTAGCGGGGAGAACCTACGAGCAGTACTTC | CASSQGVAGRTYEQYF
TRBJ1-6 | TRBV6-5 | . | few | TGTGCCAGCAGTTACACGGGACACTATAATTCACCCCTCCACTTT | CASSYTGHYNSPLHF
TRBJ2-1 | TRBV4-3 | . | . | TGCGCCAGCAGCCAAGTATCCATAGCCCCCTACAATGAGCAGTTCTTC | CASSQVSIAPYNEQFF
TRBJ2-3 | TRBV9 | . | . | TGTGCCAGCAGCGTAGGATTCACACCTAGCACAGATACGCAGTATTTT | CASSVGFTPSTDTQYF
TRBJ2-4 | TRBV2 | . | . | TGTGCCAGCAGCGACCGGAGGGGTCTTGACATTCAGTACTTC | CASSDRRGLDIQYF
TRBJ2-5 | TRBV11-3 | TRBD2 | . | TGTGCCAGCAGCCCGGGACTAGCTGACGTTCCAGGGACCCAGTACTTC | CASSPGLADVPGTQYF
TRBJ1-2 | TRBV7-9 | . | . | TGTGCCAGCAGCTTAGAATCCCAGGGGCACTATGGCTACACCTTC | CASSLESQGHYGYTF
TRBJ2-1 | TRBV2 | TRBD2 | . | TGTGCCAGCAGTGAAGGTAGCGGGAGTGGGAATGAGCAGTTCTTC | CASSEGSGSGNEQFF
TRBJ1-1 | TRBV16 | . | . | TGTGCCAGCAGCCCCTACAGGGACAACACTGAAGCTTTCTTT | CASSPYRDNTEAFF
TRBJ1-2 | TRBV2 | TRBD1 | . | TGTGCCAGCTACCGGGACAGAGTTAACTATGGCTACACCTTC | CASYRDRVNYGYTF
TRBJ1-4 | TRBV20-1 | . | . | TGCAGTGCTAGTGTCGGGGGGGATGAAAAACTGTTTTTT | CSASVGGDEKLFF
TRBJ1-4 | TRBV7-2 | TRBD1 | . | TGTGCCAGCAGCCCTGGGACAGATCGTAATGAAAAACTGTTTTTT | CASSPGTDRNEKLFF
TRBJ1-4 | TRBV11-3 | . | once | TGTGCCAGCAGCCCAGGGGCCGGGACACCTAATGAAAAACTGTTTTTT | CASSPGAGTPNEKLFF
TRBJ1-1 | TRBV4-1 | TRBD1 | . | TGCGCCAGCAGCCAAGCTTCGCTGGGACAGGGTAGTGCAGCTTTCTTT | CASSQASLGQGSAAFF
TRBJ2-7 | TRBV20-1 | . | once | TGCAGTGCTAGTCTACAGGTACCGGTCCGTAGCCCCTACGAGCAGTACTTC | CSASLQVPVRSPYEQYF
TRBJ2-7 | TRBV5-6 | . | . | TGTGCCAGCAGCTCCCGGGACACACCTACGAAGCAGTACTTC | CASSSRDTPTKQYF
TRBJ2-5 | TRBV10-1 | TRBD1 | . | TGCGCCAGCAGTGACTACAGGGGGGAGACCCAGTACTTC | CASSDYRGETQYF
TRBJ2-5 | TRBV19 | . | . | TGTGCCAGTAACCCGACGGGTGCCTACCAAGAGACCCAGTACTTC | CASNPTGAYQETQYF
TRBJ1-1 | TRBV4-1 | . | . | TGCGCCAGCAGCCAAGTGGGGGGAATAATGAACACTGAAGCTTTCTTT | CASSQVGGIMNTEAFF
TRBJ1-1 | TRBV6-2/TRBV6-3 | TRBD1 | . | TGTGCCAGCAGTACCCGAGGACAGGGCCTTGAAGCTTTCTTT | CASSTRGQGLEAFF
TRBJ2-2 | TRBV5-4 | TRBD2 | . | TGTGCCAGCAGCTTGGCGGGAGGGCCCGGGGAGCTGTTTTTT | CASSLAGGPGELFF
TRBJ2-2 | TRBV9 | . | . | TGTGCCAGCAGCGTTTTTACCGGAGGGTACACCGGGGAGCTGTTTTTT | CASSVFTGGYTGELFF
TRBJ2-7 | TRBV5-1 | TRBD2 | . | TGCGCCAGCAGCCCTAGCGGGATCTCCTACGAGCAGTACTTC | CASSPSGISYEQYF
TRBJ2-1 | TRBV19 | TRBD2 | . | TGTGCCAGTAGTATAGGGGCGGGAGGGCCTTATGAGCAGTTCTTC | CASSIGAGGPYEQFF
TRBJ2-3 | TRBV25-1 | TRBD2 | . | TGTGCCAGCAGTATTAGCGGGGGGGCCGCAGATACGCAGTATTTT | CASSISGGAADTQYF
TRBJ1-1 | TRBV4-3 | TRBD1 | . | TGCGCCAGCAGCCAACGGGGCCCAGGGGGCACTGAAGCTTTCTTT | CASSQRGPGGTEAFF
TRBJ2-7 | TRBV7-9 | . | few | TGTGCCAGCGAGGGGGAAACCTCCTACGAGCAGTACTTC | CASEGETSYEQYF
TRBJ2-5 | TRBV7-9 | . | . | TGTGCCAGCAGCTTAACTATCTCCGAGACCCAGTACTTC | CASSLTISETQYF
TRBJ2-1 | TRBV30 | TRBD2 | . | TGTGCCTGGAGTGTACCGAGGACTAGCGGCTCCTACAATGAGCAGTTCTTC | CAWSVPRTSGSYNEQFF
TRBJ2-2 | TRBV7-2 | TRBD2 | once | TGTGCCAGCAGCCGCAGACTAGCGGGGGGGAACGGGGAGCTGTTTTTT | CASSRRLAGGNGELFF
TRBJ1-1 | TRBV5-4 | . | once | TGTGCCAGCAGCTTGGGGTTGGCGGAGGTCACTGAAGCTTTCTTT | CASSLGLAEVTEAFF
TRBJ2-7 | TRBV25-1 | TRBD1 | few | TGTGCCAGCAGTGAACCGGGACAGAGTGACGAGCAGTACTTC | CASSEPGQSDEQYF
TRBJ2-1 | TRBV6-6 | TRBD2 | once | TGTGCCAGCAGCCGGCTCGGGACTAGCGGGACCACTAGGTGGGAAAATGAGCAGTTCTTC | CASSRLGTSGTTRWENEQFF
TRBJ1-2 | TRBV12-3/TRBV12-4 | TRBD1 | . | TGTGCCAGCAGTTATGGGACAGGGACCCGCTACACCTTC | CASSYGTGTRYTF
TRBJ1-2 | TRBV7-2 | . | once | TGTGCCAGCAGCCCGCACCCCTTGGGAGGGGGCTATGGCTACACCTTC | CASSPHPLGGGYGYTF
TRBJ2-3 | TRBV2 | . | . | TGTGCCAGCAACCCCGGTTACACAGATACGCAGTATTTT | CASNPGYTDTQYF
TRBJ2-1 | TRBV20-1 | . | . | TGCAGTGGAAACACCTACAATGAGCAGTTCTTC | CSGNTYNEQFF
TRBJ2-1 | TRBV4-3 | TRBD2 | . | TGCGCCAGCAGCCCACCCGGGGGGGATGAGCAGTTCTTC | CASSPPGGDEQFF
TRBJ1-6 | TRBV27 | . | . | TGTGCCAGCAGTTTACGCAGTGCTTTTTATGATTCACCCCTCCACTTT | CASSLRSAFYDSPLHF
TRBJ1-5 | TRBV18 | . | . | TGTGCCAGCTCAGCGGGACTGCCCAATAGCAATCAGCCCCAGCATTTT | CASSAGLPNSNQPQHF
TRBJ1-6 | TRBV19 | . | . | TGTGCCAGTAGTATAGCAGGGGCGGGTTCACCCCTCCACTTT | CASSIAGAGSPLHF
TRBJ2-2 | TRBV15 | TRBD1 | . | TGTGCCACCAGCAGAGATGGGACAGGTCCCACCGGGGAGCTGTTTTTT | CATSRDGTGPTGELFF